This passage covers 18 T cell receptor beta chains from one sample sequenced in a study of cytomegalovirus exposure and HLA in healthy donors. Assay used: immunoSEQ multiplex PCR; TCRdb lists only in-frame clones, some missing. Seen here are approximately 81,000 clones, 90% to 95% observed once, and the top ten hold 0.65% to 0.7%. Sequenced input: PBMCs. These receptors were collected from a man aged 18 to 29 in good health and CMV-seronegative.

The CDR3 is CASSYPSGGPIQETQYF. Here the CDR3 DNA reads TGTGCCAGCAGCTACCCCTCGGGGGGCCCAATCCAAGAGACCCAGTACTTC. The genes are TRBV7-8 and TRBJ2-5; tentative D call: TRBD2 (7 bases). This CDR3 spans 17 amino acids. Germline lookup yields CDR1 SGHVS and CDR2 FQNEAQ. Trimming pared 4 bases from V and 1 base from J, leaving 19 bases between.

The J gene is TRBJ2-7, the V gene TRBV20-1, with unresolved D. Per the germline V gene, CDR1 is DFQATT and CDR2 is SNEGSKA (reference sequence). There are 11 residues in the CDR3. Trimming shortened V by 0 bases and J by 4 bases, and 4 bases separated the two germline ends. CDR3 sequence reads: CSARDLYEQYF. The CDR3 DNA is TGCAGTGCTAGAGATCTGTACGAGCAGTACTTC.

The chain joins TRBV5-1 to TRBJ2-5, with a possible D match to TRBD2 (5 bases). The V and J ends lost 3 bases and 3 bases respectively, with 21 bases between them. Per germline, CDR1 SGHRS and CDR2 YFSETQ. This CDR3 region has 17 residues. CDR3 residues: CASSSALLGAVEETQYF. CDR3 DNA: TGCGCCAGCAGCTCCGCCCTCCTTGGAGCGGTTGAAGAGACCCAGTACTTC.

This sequence joins TRBV19 and TRBJ2-7; the D gene is possibly TRBD1 (6 bases). The germline CDR1 and CDR2 sequences are LNHDA and SQIVND (reference sequence). The V end was cut by 4 bases, the J end by 5 bases, with 15 bases between. The CDR3 has 14 amino acids. The CDR3 reads CASSRAGTRNEQYF. CDR3 DNA: TGTGCCAGTAGTAGGGCCGGGACACGGAACGAGCAGTACTTC.

The chain combines TRBV6-5 with TRBJ1-1, with D possibly TRBD1 on 6 matching bases. Per germline, CDR1 MNHEY and CDR2 SVGAGI. V lost 4 bases, J lost 4 bases, and 16 bases lay in between. The length of the CDR3 is 15 residues. The CDR3, as DNA: TGTGCCAGCAGTTCTACAGGGTATGGGGTCACTGAAGCTTTCTTT. Encoded protein: CASSSTGYGVTEAFF.

The rearrangement joins TRBV5-1 to TRBJ2-3, with 10 bases identical to TRBD2. V shed 0 bases, J shed 2 bases, and the junction held 6 bases outside the gene matches. The CDR3 runs to 17 residues. From germline, CDR1 is SGHRS and CDR2 YFSETQ. CDR3 sequence (DNA): TGCGCCAGCAGCTTGGGTAGGCTAGCGGGAGTCACAGATACGCAGTATTTT. It specifies CASSLGRLAGVTDTQYF.

V and J are TRBV7-8 and TRBJ2-7; maybe TRBD2 (6 bases). CDR1 and CDR2 (germline): SGHVS, FQNEAQ. V was trimmed by 1 base and J by 2 bases, leaving 27 bases between them. CDR3 size: 20 residues. The CDR3 loop is CASSLGSIGGIRMVTYEQYF. The DNA for the CDR3 is TGTGCCAGCAGCTTAGGATCCATCGGCGGGATAAGAATGGTAACCTACGAGCAGTACTTC.

The CDR3 is CASQGAGDYGYTF. CDR3 sequence (DNA): TGCGCCAGCCAGGGGGCAGGTGACTATGGCTACACCTTC. The chain is built from TRBV10-1 and TRBJ1-2; 8 bases are shared with TRBD1. The germline CDR1 and CDR2 sequences are WNHNN and SYGVQD (reference sequence). The CDR3 is 13 amino acids. J was trimmed by 3 bases and V by 8 bases; bases with no gene match: 5.

The chain employs TRBV5-8 and TRBJ1-1; D is unclear. Deletions cut 5 bases from V and 4 bases from J, with 12 bases between. CDR3 length equals 13 residues. Germline V CDR1 and CDR2: SGHTS, YDEGEE. CDR3 DNA: TGTGCCAGCAGTTCCGAGGGTAGCACTGAAGCTTTCTTT. Protein sequence: CASSSEGSTEAFF. Drawing the rest from reference TRBV5-8 and TRBJ1-1, the complete variable domain is EAGVTQSPTHLIKTRGQQATLRCSPISGHTSVYWYQQALGLGLQFLLWYDEGEERNRGNFPPRFSGRQFPNYSSELNVNALELEDSALYLCASSSEGSTEAFFGQGTRLTVV.

The V and J genes are TRBV19 and TRBJ1-6; 8 nucleotides align to TRBD1. V lost 9 bases and J lost 7; bases outside the gene matches: 8. Germline-derived CDR1 and CDR2 are LNHDA and SQIVND (reference sequence). The CDR3 has 14 amino acids. The CDR3 bases are TGTGCCAGCACCGGGACAGGCCCCAATTCACCCCTCCACTTT. It yields the protein CASTGTGPNSPLHF.

This sequence joins TRBV7-2 and TRBJ2-1; weak D call: TRBD2 (6 bases). The V and J ends lost 0 bases and 1 base respectively, with 16 bases between them. The CDR3 spans 18 residues. CDR1 is SGHTA and CDR2 is FQGNSA in the germline V gene. CDR3 DNA: TGTGCCAGCAGCTTAGCTTCATGGATAGCGGATTCCTACAATGAGCAGTTCTTC. It yields the protein CASSLASWIADSYNEQFF.

This sequence joins TRBV19 and TRBJ2-3; 13 nucleotides align to TRBD2. CDR1 is LNHDA and CDR2 is SQIVND in the germline V gene (reference sequence). The CDR3 runs to 16 residues. Trimming took 6 bases from V and 1 from J; bases not matched to a gene: 4. The CDR3 nucleotides are TGTGCCAGTAGCGGACTAGCGGGAGACCGCACAGATACGCAGTATTTT. This encodes CASSGLAGDRTDTQYF.

The rearrangement uses TRBV2 and TRBJ1-5; D ambiguous. Germline CDR1 is SNHLY and CDR2 is FYNNEI. V was shortened by 8 bases and J by 4 bases, with 9 bases between the two germline ends. CDR3 size: 12 residues. CDR3: CASGQANQPQHF. Written as DNA, the CDR3 is TGTGCCAGCGGGCAGGCGAATCAGCCCCAGCATTTT.

This sequence joins TRBV2 and TRBJ1-2, with 8 bases fitting TRBD1. CDR3 length: 14 amino acids. The ends lost 6 bases at V and 1 base at J; junction bases unmatched: 4. CDR1 is SNHLY and CDR2 is FYNNEI in the germline V gene. The CDR3 nucleotides are TGTGCCAGCAGAGGACAGGGAAATAACTATGGCTACACCTTC. Translating it yields CASRGQGNNYGYTF.

This clone was recorded once. This rearrangement joins TRBV30 to TRBJ1-2; tentatively, D is TRBD1 (5 bases). Trimming took off 4 bases at V and 2 bases at J, with 11 bases between the two ends. Germline CDR1 and CDR2: GTSNPN and SVGIG (reference sequence). The CDR3 totals 13 residues. CDR3 sequence: CAWNQGSNYGYTF. The CDR3 nucleotides are TGTGCCTGGAACCAGGGCTCCAACTATGGCTACACCTTC.

CDR3 DNA sequence: TGTGCCAGCAGACAGACACCAGGGGAGACCCAGTACTTC. It encodes CASRQTPGETQYF. The chain recombines TRBV2 with TRBJ2-5, with D tentatively TRBD1 (5 bases). Germline V lookup: CDR1 SNHLY, CDR2 FYNNEI. Between the trimmed V and J ends, which lost 6 bases and 5 bases, there was a span of 13 bases. The CDR3 has 13 amino acids.

The rearrangement links TRBV6-1 to TRBJ1-5; 10 bases match TRBD1. The trim removed 10 bases at V and 6 bases at J, leaving 6 bases unmatched. The CDR3 is 13 residues long. The germline V gene has CDR1 MNHNS and CDR2 SASEGT. The CDR3 region is CATWGQGSQPQHF. CDR3 in DNA: TGTGCCACCTGGGGACAGGGGAGTCAGCCCCAGCATTTT.

This chain connects TRBV27 to TRBJ1-2; weak D call: TRBD1 (5 bases). The CDR3 spans 13 residues. Trimming stripped 2 bases from V and 12 bases from J, with 16 bases between. Germline loops: CDR1 MNHEY, CDR2 SMNVEV (reference sequence). CDR3 in DNA: TGTGCCAGCAGTTTAGCAGGGAAAGGTGGTCACACCTTC. It translates to CASSLAGKGGHTF.